This T cell receptor beta chain was recovered during a study of blood T cell repertoires in COVID-19. From germline, CDR1 is SGHVS and CDR2 FNYEAQ. V lost 4 bases, J lost 0 bases, and 10 bases lay in between. This CDR3 is built from 16 residues. The repertoire was sequenced with immunoSEQ multiplex PCR; TCRdb's copy has only in-frame clones and lacks some. The sample consists of approximately 140,000 clones, approximately 87% of them appearing once. Sequences were obtained from PBMCs or T cells enriched from blood (not recorded which). This receptor was identified in a woman in her 30s with acute COVID-19. The J gene is TRBJ2-6, the V gene TRBV7-6; D is unresolved. The CDR3 reads CASSSVSRSGANVLTF. The CDR3 DNA follows: TGTGCCAGCAGCTCCGTATCCCGCTCTGGGGCCAACGTCCTGACTTTC. The full variable domain, in which reference TRBV7-6 and TRBJ2-6 provide the parts outside the CDR3, is GAGVSQSPRYKVTKRGQDVALRCDPISGHVSLYWYRQALGQGPEFLTYFNYEAQQDKSGLPNDRFSAERPEGSISTLTIQRTEQRDSAMYRCASSSVSRSGANVLTFGAGSRLTVL.